This T cell receptor beta chain appears in the sequencing data of a study of monozygotic twins with inflammatory bowel disease. Per-sample cDNA came from eight separate reactions. Each CDR3 protein gets one entry in TCRdb, which reprocessed the 5' RACE reads and gives no DNA. Its table lists 400,000 to 500,000 distinct CDR3 sequences. Germline CDR1 is DFQATT and CDR2 is SNEGSKA (reference sequence). This CDR3 contains 15 residues. This TCR was sampled from a human donor with ulcerative colitis or Crohn's disease, or a healthy co-twin of an affected twin (not recorded which). This chain links TRBV20-1 with TRBJ2-7; TCRdb's D gene call, TRBD1, goes unchecked for lack of DNA. The sample taken for sequencing was blood. CDR3 amino acids: CSARDFGTGGYEQYF.